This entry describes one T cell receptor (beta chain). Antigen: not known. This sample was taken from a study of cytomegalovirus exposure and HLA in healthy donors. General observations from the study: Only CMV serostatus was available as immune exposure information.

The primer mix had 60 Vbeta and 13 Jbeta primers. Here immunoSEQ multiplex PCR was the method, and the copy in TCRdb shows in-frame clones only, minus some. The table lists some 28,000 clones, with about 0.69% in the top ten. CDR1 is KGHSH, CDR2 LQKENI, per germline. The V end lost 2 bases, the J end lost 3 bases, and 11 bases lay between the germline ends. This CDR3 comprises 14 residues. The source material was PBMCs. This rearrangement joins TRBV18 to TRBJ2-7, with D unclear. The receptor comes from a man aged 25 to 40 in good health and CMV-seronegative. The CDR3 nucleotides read TGTGCCAGCTCACCAATGGGCCGGAACTACGAGCAGTACTTC. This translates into CASSPMGRNYEQYF.